These 13 T cell receptor beta chains were all obtained from the same sample, sequenced in a study of spatial heterogeneity in lung cancer. Time point noted: sample taken at primary tumor resection. From the 5' RACE reads, TCRdb called clonotypes with MiXCR, one entry per CDR3 protein. The sample lists about 16,000 distinct CDR3 sequences, 6% to 7.5% occurring once. The antigens for these receptors are not known. Broader study findings: The number of expanded tumor alpha and beta chains correlated with mutation number.

This specimen was lung tumor tissue, taken at surgery. The receptors here all came from a female donor with early-stage non-small cell lung cancer.

Comment on this clonotype: A library made for alpha chains picked up this beta chain off target, so its size means little. The CDR3 region is CASSSPGEMGYGYTF. CDR3 in DNA: TGTGCCAGCAGTTCCCCAGGGGAAATGGGCTATGGCTACACCTTC. This rearrangement joins TRBV6-6 to TRBJ1-2; D may be TRBD1 (6 bases). V lost 4 bases and J lost 4, with 16 bases in between. CDR1 MNHNY and CDR2 SVGAGI come from the germline V gene (reference sequence). The CDR3 consists of 15 residues.

This clonotype was detected a few times. Being off target in a library aimed at alpha chains, this beta chain has a size of little meaning. This chain connects TRBV10-3 to TRBJ1-5, with 9 bases lining up with TRBD1. The junction had 5 bases not matched to a gene; V was cut back by 3 bases and J by 5 bases. Looked up from germline, CDR1 is ENHRY and CDR2 is SYGVKD. This CDR3 contains 15 residues. Here the CDR3 DNA reads TGTGCCATCAGTGACACCAACAGGGGGCATCAGCCCCAGCATTTT. Translated, it gives CAISDTNRGHQPQHF.

A remark on this clonotype: Because this beta chain is a stray read in a library intended to capture alpha chains, its abundance should not be given much weight. The chain couples TRBV5-6 to TRBJ1-5; weak D call: TRBD1 (5 bases). Germline-derived CDR1 and CDR2 are SGHDT and YYEEEE. V gave up 4 bases and J gave up 11 bases, with 13 bases separating them. The CDR3 loop spans 12 amino acids. In nucleotides, the CDR3 is TGTGCCAGCAGCGGGGGAGTTGGGACCCAGCATTTT. It translates to CASSGGVGTQHF.

The table lists this clonotype with many counts. Since the library was made to target alpha chains, this beta chain is a stray read and its abundance is not meaningful. This chain connects TRBV6-5 to TRBJ1-3; D might be TRBD1 (5 bases). The length of the CDR3 is 17 residues. Germline V gene sequence: CDR1 MNHEY, CDR2 SVGAGI. Trimming removed 6 bases from V and 1 base from J, with 19 bases in between. CDR3 coding DNA: TGTGCCAGCAGCCGGGACGGGAGAGGAGCTTCTGGAAACACCATATATTTT. Translation: CASSRDGRGASGNTIYF.

This clonotype has at least ten counts. Little can be read into the size of this beta chain, an off-target read in a library designed for alpha chains. The V call is TRBV28, the J call TRBJ2-7; D remains unclear. The CDR3 runs to 12 residues. Germline loops: CDR1 MDHEN, CDR2 SYDVKM. The V end lost 2 bases, the J end lost 5 bases, and 7 bases lay between the germline ends. CDR3 loop: CASSLPAHEQYF. Here the CDR3 DNA reads TGTGCCAGCAGTTTACCGGCCCACGAGCAGTACTTC.

This clonotype was seen many times. Because this beta chain is a stray read in a library intended to capture alpha chains, its abundance should not be given much weight. This chain connects TRBV3-1 to TRBJ2-7; TRBD2 aligns across 9 bases. The CDR3 totals 15 residues. Germline V CDR1 and CDR2: LGHDT, YNNKEL (reference sequence). V shed 0 bases, J shed 7 bases, and the junction held 7 bases outside the gene matches. The CDR3 here is CASSQELAGGREQYF. CDR3 in DNA: TGTGCCAGCAGCCAAGAATTGGCGGGGGGGCGTGAGCAGTACTTC.

This clonotype was counted many times. This beta chain is a stray sequence in a library constructed for alpha chains; its clone size is not meaningful. J is TRBJ1-5 and V is TRBV10-3, with D tentatively TRBD1 (5 bases). The germline V gene has CDR1 ENHRY and CDR2 SYGVKD. The CDR3 runs to 12 residues. V lost 10 bases and J 4 bases, leaving 11 bases between the germline ends. This CDR3 is CATGGGNQPQHF. In DNA form, the CDR3 reads TGTGCCACCGGCGGGGGGAATCAGCCCCAGCATTTT.

Of note for this clonotype: Being off target in a library aimed at alpha chains, this beta chain has a size of little meaning. This chain connects TRBV20-1 to TRBJ2-5, with 10 bases that match TRBD2. The CDR3 length is 19 residues. The V gene's germline CDR1 is DFQATT and CDR2 SNEGSKA (reference sequence). J lost 2 bases, V lost 6 bases, and 21 bases had no gene match. The CDR3 is CSAITGQGLAGVQQETQYF. Written as DNA, the CDR3 is TGCAGTGCCATAACCGGCCAGGGGCTAGCGGGGGTGCAACAAGAGACCCAGTACTTC.

Sample share makes this clonotype medium-sized. Since the library was made to target alpha chains, this beta chain is a stray read and its abundance is not meaningful. This sequence joins TRBV7-2 and TRBJ1-1, with 9 nucleotides matching TRBD1. J gave up 9 bases and V 6 bases, and 8 bases lay outside the gene matches. Germline V gene data show CDR1 as SGHTA and CDR2 as FQGNSA. CDR3 size: 13 residues. The CDR3 here is CASSHRDRAKAFF. In DNA form, the CDR3 reads TGTGCCAGCAGTCACAGGGACAGGGCAAAAGCTTTCTTT.

Many counts were recorded for this clonotype. Since it is a stray read in a library aimed at alpha chains, this beta chain has a size that is not meaningful. The chain is built from TRBV28 and TRBJ1-1; D is unclear. Germline V gene sequence: CDR1 MDHEN, CDR2 SYDVKM. V lost 3 bases, J lost 7 bases, and 15 bases lay in between. The CDR3 is 14 residues long. The CDR3 region has the DNA TGTGCCAGCAGTTTGTCTGGAGGTAGGCTTGAAGCTTTCTTT. Translation gives CASSLSGGRLEAFF.

This clonotype was observed many times. Within a library made for alpha chains, this beta chain is off target, and its count is uninformative. The chain carries TRBV5-1 and TRBJ2-7; D is perhaps TRBD1 (5 bases). The V end was cut by 3 bases, the J end by 2 bases, with 12 bases between. This CDR3 spans 14 amino acids. Germline V gene sequence: CDR1 SGHRS, CDR2 YFSETQ. In DNA form, the CDR3 reads TGCGCCAGCAGCTCGTCGGTAGGGGCCTACGAGCAGTACTTC. Translating it yields CASSSSVGAYEQYF.

By share, this clonotype ranks as medium-sized. This beta chain is an unintended read in a library built for alpha chains; its size means little. The rearrangement uses TRBV6-1 and TRBJ1-2; D is possibly TRBD1 (5 bases). Per the germline V gene, CDR1 is MNHNS and CDR2 is SASEGT. The CDR3 totals 14 residues. V lost 4 bases and J 9 bases, leaving 18 bases between the germline ends. Written as DNA, the CDR3 is TGTGCCAGCAGTGTCGCAGGGATCGTTAATCGCTACACCTTC. It codes for CASSVAGIVNRYTF.

This clonotype was counted ten times or more. This beta chain is a stray sequence in a library constructed for alpha chains; its clone size is not meaningful. V gene TRBV7-2 combines with J gene TRBJ2-1, with 10 bases aligning to TRBD2. After removal of 4 bases from V and 2 bases from J, the junction contained 5 bases not matched to a gene. Germline-derived CDR1 and CDR2 are SGHTA and FQGNSA. The CDR3 covers 16 residues. The CDR3 nucleotides read TGTGCCAGCAGCTGGAACAGCGGGGGGGCCTACAATGAGCAGTTCTTC. It encodes CASSWNSGGAYNEQFF.